The 25 T cell receptor beta chains below all came from one sample that was sequenced in a study of blood T cells in healthy people across ages. The use of a sample-barcoded 5' primer and a J-beta primer mix characterized a second PCR of about 6 to 11 cycles. TCRdb processed the 5' RACE reads anew with MiXCR; each CDR3 protein has one entry. The sample has under 850,000 distinct CDR3 sequences, roughly 35% seen once. Sequencing used blood. The origin of the receptors is a man aged 18-30 years in good health.

This clonotype was seen more than once but under ten times. It may be a read error: a sequence one base away is much more abundant. J is TRBJ2-5 and V is TRBV5-5, with a possible D match to TRBD2 (5 bases). The J call may not be correct, given that the DNA end is closer to TRBJ2-1. CDR3 size: 14 residues. Per the germline V gene, CDR1 is SGHKS and CDR2 is YYEKEE (reference sequence). The CDR3 loop reads CASSLVGDQETQFF. For the CDR3, the DNA is TGTGCCAGCAGCTTGGTGGGAGACCAAGAGACCCAGTTCTTC.

The chain recombines TRBV5-1 with TRBJ1-2, with 7 bases lining up with TRBD1. The CDR3 sequence is 15 residues long. Germline CDR1 reads SGHRS; CDR2 reads YFSETQ. After removal of 4 bases from V and 3 bases from J, the junction contained 9 bases not matched to a gene. As DNA, the CDR3 is TGCGCCAGCAGCCAGCTGACAGGGTTGGACTATGGCTACACCTTC. Translated: CASSQLTGLDYGYTF.

The CDR3 DNA follows: TGTGCCTTTGAGGAGCAGTTCTTC. This gives the protein CAFEEQFF. This chain uses TRBV5-6 with TRBJ2-1; D remains unclear. CDR1 is SGHDT and CDR2 is YYEEEE in the germline V gene. Trimming pared 10 bases from V and 10 bases from J, leaving 6 bases between. This CDR3 region has 8 residues.

This clonotype was seen many times. The gene calls are TRBV12-3 or TRBV12-4 and TRBJ2-5; 8 nucleotides line up with TRBD2. V dropped 3 bases and J dropped 1; count of bases not matched to a gene: 1. The CDR3 is 14 amino acids. The CDR3 bases are TGTGCCAGCAGTTTCACTAGCGGCCAAGAGACCCAGTACTTC. Its protein is CASSFTSGQETQYF.

This clonotype has only a few counts. The chain joins TRBV7-9 to TRBJ2-7; 14 nucleotides line up with TRBD2. The J segment lost 0 bases and the V segment lost 4 bases, leaving 11 bases of the junction unmatched. In germline, CDR1 is SEHNR, CDR2 FQNEAQ (reference sequence). The CDR3 loop spans 19 amino acids. CDR3 in DNA: TGTGCCAGCAGCTGGAGATCCGGGACTAGCGGGGGCAGCTCCTACGAGCAGTACTTC. It is translated as CASSWRSGTSGGSSYEQYF.

This clonotype came up many times. The chain recombines TRBV20-1 with TRBJ2-1; 7 bases line up with TRBD1. Per the germline V gene, CDR1 is DFQATT and CDR2 is SNEGSKA (reference sequence). Unmatched junction bases numbered 3, after V lost 7 bases and J lost 6 bases. This CDR3 region has 11 residues. The CDR3 protein is CSVGTVNEQFF. The CDR3 bases are TGCAGTGTCGGGACAGTCAATGAGCAGTTCTTC.

This clonotype has more than one count but fewer than ten. The V gene is TRBV21-1, the J gene TRBJ1-1. TRBV21-1 is classified as a pseudogene. This CDR3 comprises 16 residues. The CDR3 loop is CASSETVPAINTEAFF. The DNA of the CDR3 is TGTGCCAGCAGCGAGACAGTCCCGGCAATTAACACTGAAGCTTTCTTT.

This clonotype has more than one count but fewer than ten. The chain links TRBV9 to TRBJ2-7; the D call may be TRBD1 or TRBD2 (6 bases each). The CDR3 length is 15 residues. Germline CDR1 is SGDLS and CDR2 is YYNGEE. V lost 0 bases and J 2 bases, leaving 12 bases between the germline ends. The CDR3 spells CASSVEGGSPYEQYF. CDR3 nucleotides: TGTGCCAGCAGCGTAGAGGGGGGCAGTCCCTACGAGCAGTACTTC.

The chain links TRBV4-1 to TRBJ1-1, with D tentatively TRBD1 (5 bases). Germline loops: CDR1 MGHRA, CDR2 YSYEKL. Trimming shortened V by 1 base and J by 7 bases, and 19 bases separated the two germline ends. The CDR3 runs 16 residues. The CDR3 loop is CASSQVRPSGLGEAFF. CDR3 coding DNA: TGCGCCAGCAGCCAAGTACGTCCTTCGGGACTGGGTGAAGCTTTCTTT.

In this sample, this clonotype turned up a few times. V gene TRBV6-5 combines with J gene TRBJ2-7; the D gene is possibly TRBD2 (6 bases). The CDR3 runs 15 residues. The germline CDR1 and CDR2 sequences are MNHEY and SVGAGI. V lost 2 bases and J 2 bases, leaving 13 bases between the germline ends. Here the CDR3 reads CASSYANGGTYEQYF. In DNA form, the CDR3 reads TGTGCCAGCAGTTACGCCAACGGGGGAACCTACGAGCAGTACTTC.

Regarding this clonotype: One base away lies a much larger clone, so this may be a sequencing read error. The V gene is TRBV12-3 or TRBV12-4, the J gene TRBJ2-7; TRBD1 matches 7 bases. This CDR3 comprises 11 residues. In DNA form, the CDR3 reads TGTGCCAACAGTTCCGGACAGGTTCAGTACTTC. Amino acid sequence: CANSSGQVQYF.

The chain couples TRBV7-3 to TRBJ2-1; 9 nucleotides match TRBD2. The CDR3 extends over 15 amino acids. Germline CDR1 and CDR2: SGHTA and FQGTGA. V was clipped by 5 bases and J by 8 bases; unmatched bases: 10. The CDR3 region is CASSNSGGRGDEQFF. CDR3 coding DNA: TGTGCCAGCAGCAATAGCGGGGGCCGGGGAGATGAGCAGTTCTTC.

This clonotype was found many times. This chain connects TRBV12-3 or TRBV12-4 to TRBJ1-1, with D maybe TRBD1 (5 bases). The germline V and J ends were trimmed by 0 bases and 1 base, with 6 bases remaining between them. The CDR3 length is 14 residues. CDR3 amino acids: CASSLAGGNTEAFF. In nucleotides, the CDR3 is TGTGCCAGCAGTTTAGCCGGGGGGAACACTGAAGCTTTCTTT.

CDR3 loop: CASSLIFVAASSYNEQFF. The CDR3 DNA follows: TGTGCCAGCAGCTTAATATTTGTGGCTGCGAGCTCCTACAATGAGCAGTTCTTC. The chain combines TRBV7-6 with TRBJ2-1, with D unclear. V was pared by 2 bases and J by 0 bases, with 17 bases between. The CDR3 sequence is 18 residues long. Germline V gives CDR1 SGHVS, CDR2 FNYEAQ.

The J gene is TRBJ2-3, the V gene TRBV20-1; 8 bases agree with TRBD2. This CDR3 is built from 14 residues. The germline V gene has CDR1 DFQATT and CDR2 SNEGSKA (reference sequence). V lost 2 bases to trimming and J lost 5 bases; unmatched junction nucleotides: 6. The CDR3 sequence: CSARPGGRGDTQYF. The DNA for the CDR3 is TGCAGTGCTAGACCGGGGGGGCGGGGAGATACGCAGTATTTT.

The J gene is TRBJ2-1, the V gene TRBV24-1; no definite D call. V shed 1 base and J shed 8 bases, with 8 bases lying between them. Germline-derived CDR1 and CDR2 are KGHDR and SFDVKD. The CDR3 sequence is 13 residues long. The CDR3 protein is CATSDFRVYEQFF. The CDR3 DNA follows: TGTGCCACCAGTGATTTTAGGGTCTATGAGCAGTTCTTC.

This clonotype appeared a few times. The chain carries TRBV7-9 and TRBJ2-5; D may be TRBD1 (6 bases). Germline V CDR1 and CDR2: SEHNR, FQNEAQ (reference sequence). V was clipped by 5 bases and J by 2 bases, with 12 bases between them. This CDR3 comprises 14 residues. The CDR3 bases are TGTGCCAGCAGCCGGACAGTCGGACAAGAGACCCAGTACTTC. This translates into CASSRTVGQETQYF. The complete variable domain, with remaining parts taken from reference TRBV7-9 and TRBJ2-5, reads DTGVSQNPRHKITKRGQNVTFRCDPISEHNRLYWYRQTLGQGPEFLTYFQNEAQLEKSRLLSDRFSAERPKGSFSTLEIQRTEQGDSAMYLCASSRTVGQETQYFGPGTRLLVL.

The V gene is TRBV2, the J gene TRBJ2-1, with TRBD2 identical over 10 bases. V lost 6 bases, J lost 6 bases, and 5 bases stayed unmatched. CDR1 SNHLY and CDR2 FYNNEI come from the germline V gene. This CDR3 is built from 14 residues. The CDR3 sequence is CASRERGGANEQFF. The DNA for the CDR3 is TGTGCCAGCAGGGAGCGGGGGGGGGCCAATGAGCAGTTCTTC.

In its sample, this clonotype was seen a few times. The genes are TRBV24-1 and TRBJ1-1, with TRBD1 as a possible D gene (5 bases). V dropped 11 bases and J dropped 5 bases, with 20 bases sitting between them. CDR3 length: 14 amino acids. Germline values: CDR1 KGHDR, CDR2 SFDVKD. This CDR3 is CAIKMRGKGTEAFF. CDR3 DNA: TGTGCCATCAAAATGCGGGGGAAGGGGACTGAAGCTTTCTTT.

There are many counts of this clonotype. V and J are TRBV2 and TRBJ1-2, with 7 bases fitting TRBD1. Germline-derived CDR1 and CDR2 are SNHLY and FYNNEI. V lost 3 bases to trimming and J lost 6 bases; unmatched junction nucleotides: 4. The CDR3 loop spans 13 amino acids. The CDR3 reads CASSDGTANGYTF. In nucleotides, the CDR3 is TGTGCCAGCAGTGATGGGACAGCAAATGGCTACACCTTC. The full variable domain, with the rest looked up from reference TRBV2 and TRBJ1-2, is EPEVTQTPSHQVTQMGQEVILRCVPISNHLYFYWYRQILGQKVEFLVSFYNNEISEKSEIFDDQFSVERPDGSNFTLKIRSTKLEDSAMYFCASSDGTANGYTFGSGTRLTVV.

This clonotype was counted ten times or more. The V call is TRBV4-3, the J call TRBJ1-2, with D possibly matching TRBD1 (5 bases). This CDR3 has 13 residues. The germline V gene has CDR1 LGHNA and CDR2 YSLEER. Trimming shortened V by 4 bases and J by 4 bases, and 10 bases separated the two germline ends. The CDR3 coding sequence is TGCGCCAGCAGCCCCAGGGAGGGCTATGGCTACACCTTC. It translates to CASSPREGYGYTF.

V and J are TRBV9 and TRBJ1-3, with D unresolved. The CDR3 sequence is 12 residues long. The germline gives CDR1 SGDLS, CDR2 YYNGEE. V shed 7 bases and J shed 0 bases, with 5 bases lying between them. Here the CDR3 reads CASGNSGNTIYF. For the CDR3, the DNA is TGTGCCAGCGGGAACTCTGGAAACACCATATATTTT.

The chain is built from TRBV4-3 and TRBJ2-7; D remains ambiguous. CDR3 length: 14 amino acids. V dropped 0 bases and J dropped 0 bases, with 6 bases sitting between them. Germline loops: CDR1 LGHNA, CDR2 YSLEER. The CDR3 spells CASSQEDGSYEQYF. The DNA for the CDR3 is TGCGCCAGCAGCCAAGAGGACGGCTCCTACGAGCAGTACTTC.

The DNA for the CDR3 is TGTGCCAGCAGCTTAGGAGGGACAGGGCGTCAGCCCCAGCATTTT. This codes for CASSLGGTGRQPQHF. The rearrangement links TRBV7-2 to TRBJ1-5, with 9 bases that match TRBD1. CDR3 length: 15 amino acids. With V trimmed by 1 base and J by 6 bases, 4 bases remained unmatched. CDR1 SGHTA and CDR2 FQGNSA come from the germline V gene. The full variable domain, its missing parts supplied by reference TRBV7-2 and TRBJ1-5, is GAGVSQSPSNKVTEKGKDVELRCDPISGHTALYWYRQSLGQGLEFLIYFQGNSAPDKSGLPSDRFSAERTGGSVSTLTIQRTQQEDSAVYLCASSLGGTGRQPQHFGDGTRLSIL.

The J gene is TRBJ2-5, the V gene TRBV5-1, with a tentative D call TRBD2 (6 bases). Between the trimmed V and J ends, which lost 4 bases and 1 base, there was a span of 17 bases. The CDR3 is 16 residues long. Germline V lookup: CDR1 SGHRS, CDR2 YFSETQ. The DNA for the CDR3 is TGCGCCAGCAGCCCGGCGGGACCCCAACTCCAAGAGACCCAGTACTTC. Amino acids: CASSPAGPQLQETQYF.